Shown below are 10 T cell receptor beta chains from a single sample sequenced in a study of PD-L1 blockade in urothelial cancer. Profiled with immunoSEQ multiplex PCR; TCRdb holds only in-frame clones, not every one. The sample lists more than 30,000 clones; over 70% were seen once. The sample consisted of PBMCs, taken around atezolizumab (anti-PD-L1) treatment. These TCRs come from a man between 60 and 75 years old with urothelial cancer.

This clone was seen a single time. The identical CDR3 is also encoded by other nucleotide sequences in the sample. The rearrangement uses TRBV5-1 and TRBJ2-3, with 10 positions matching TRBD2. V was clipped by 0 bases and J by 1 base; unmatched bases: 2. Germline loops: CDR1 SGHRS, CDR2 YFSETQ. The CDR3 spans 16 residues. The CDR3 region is CASSLGGTSGTDTQYF. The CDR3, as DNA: TGCGCCAGCAGCTTGGGAGGGACTAGCGGCACAGATACGCAGTATTTT.

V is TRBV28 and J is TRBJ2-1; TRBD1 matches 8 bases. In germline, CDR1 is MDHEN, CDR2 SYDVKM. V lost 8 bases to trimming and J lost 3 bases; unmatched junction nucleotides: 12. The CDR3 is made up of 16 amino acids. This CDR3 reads CASAAQGQVGYNEQFF. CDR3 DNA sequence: TGTGCCAGCGCCGCCCAGGGACAGGTAGGCTACAATGAGCAGTTCTTC.

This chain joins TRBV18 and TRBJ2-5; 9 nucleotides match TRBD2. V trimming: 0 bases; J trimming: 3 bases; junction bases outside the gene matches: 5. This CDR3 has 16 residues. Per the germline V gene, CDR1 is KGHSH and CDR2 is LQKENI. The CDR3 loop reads CASSPPVAGAEETQYF. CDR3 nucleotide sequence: TGTGCCAGCTCACCACCTGTAGCGGGAGCCGAAGAGACCCAGTACTTC.

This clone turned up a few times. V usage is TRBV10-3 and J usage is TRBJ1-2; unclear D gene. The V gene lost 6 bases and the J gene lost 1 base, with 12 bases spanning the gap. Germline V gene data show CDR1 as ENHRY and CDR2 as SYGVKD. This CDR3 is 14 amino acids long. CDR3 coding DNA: TGTGCCATCAGCCCCACAGATTATAACTATGGCTACACCTTC. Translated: CAISPTDYNYGYTF.

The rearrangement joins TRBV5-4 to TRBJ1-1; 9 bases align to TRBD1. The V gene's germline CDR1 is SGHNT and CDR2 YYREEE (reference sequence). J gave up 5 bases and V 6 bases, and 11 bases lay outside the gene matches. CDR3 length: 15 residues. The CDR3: CASNRREQGATEAFF. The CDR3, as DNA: TGTGCCAGCAACCGCCGCGAACAGGGGGCAACTGAAGCTTTCTTT.

CDR3 amino acids: CASSLLTSGRATDTQYF. CDR3 sequence (DNA): TGTGCCAGCAGTTTATTGACTAGCGGGAGGGCGACAGATACGCAGTATTTT. The rearrangement links TRBV27 to TRBJ2-3, with 14 bases fitting TRBD2. With 1 base clipped from V and 3 bases from J, the junction kept 3 bases outside the gene matches. The CDR3 covers 17 residues. Germline lookup yields CDR1 MNHEY and CDR2 SMNVEV (reference sequence).

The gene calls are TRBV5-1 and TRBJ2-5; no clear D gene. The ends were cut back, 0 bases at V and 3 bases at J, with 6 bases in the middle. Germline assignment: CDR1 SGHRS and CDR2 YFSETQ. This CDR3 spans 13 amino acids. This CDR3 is CASSLDLEETQYF. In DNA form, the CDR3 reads TGCGCCAGCAGCTTGGATCTCGAAGAGACCCAGTACTTC.

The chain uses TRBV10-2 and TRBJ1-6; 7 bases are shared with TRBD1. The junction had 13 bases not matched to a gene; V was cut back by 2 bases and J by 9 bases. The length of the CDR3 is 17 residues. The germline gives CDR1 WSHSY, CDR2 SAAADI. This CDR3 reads CASSETNRGLVGSPLHF. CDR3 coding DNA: TGCGCCAGCAGTGAGACAAACAGGGGTTTGGTAGGTTCACCCCTCCACTTT.

The CDR3 region is CASRRTDLGNSEAFF. CDR3 DNA sequence: TGTGCCAGCAGAAGAACAGATCTTGGAAACTCAGAAGCTTTCTTT. The genes are TRBV9 and TRBJ1-1; D is uncertain. CDR1 SGDLS and CDR2 YYNGEE come from the germline V gene. The V and J ends lost 5 bases and 8 bases respectively, with 22 bases between them. The CDR3 is made up of 15 amino acids.

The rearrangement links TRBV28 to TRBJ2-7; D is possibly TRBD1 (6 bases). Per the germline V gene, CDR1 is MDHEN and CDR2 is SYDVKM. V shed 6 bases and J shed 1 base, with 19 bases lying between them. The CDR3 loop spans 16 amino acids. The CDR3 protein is CASRGDTRQGSYEQYF. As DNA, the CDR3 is TGTGCCAGCAGGGGGGACACCAGGCAGGGGTCCTACGAGCAGTACTTC.